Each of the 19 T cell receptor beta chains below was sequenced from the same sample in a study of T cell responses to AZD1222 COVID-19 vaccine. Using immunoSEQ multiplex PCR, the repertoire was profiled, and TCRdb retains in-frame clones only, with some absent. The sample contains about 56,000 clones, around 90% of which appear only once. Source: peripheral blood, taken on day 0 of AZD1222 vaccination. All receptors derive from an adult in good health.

The CDR3 loop reads CAISDSASGGRDEQYF. The CDR3 coding sequence is TGTGCCATCAGTGACTCAGCATCAGGGGGAAGGGACGAGCAGTACTTC. The genes are TRBV10-3 and TRBJ2-7, with 7 bases that match TRBD1. There are 16 residues in the CDR3. CDR1 is ENHRY and CDR2 is SYGVKD in the germline V gene. Unmatched junction bases numbered 13, after V lost 3 bases and J lost 5 bases.

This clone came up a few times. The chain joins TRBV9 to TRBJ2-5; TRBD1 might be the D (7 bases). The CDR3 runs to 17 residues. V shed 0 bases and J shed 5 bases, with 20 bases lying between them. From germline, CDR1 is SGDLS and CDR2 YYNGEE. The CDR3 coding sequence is TGTGCCAGCAGCGTAGCGTGGACACGGAGGGGGCGGGAGACCCAGTACTTC. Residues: CASSVAWTRRGRETQYF.

This CDR3 reads CASSPLAGGQETQYF. The CDR3 bases are TGTGCCAGTAGTCCTTTAGCGGGAGGACAAGAGACCCAGTACTTC. The rearrangement links TRBV19 to TRBJ2-5, with 10 bases aligning to TRBD2. Unmatched junction bases numbered 5, after V lost 5 bases and J lost 2 bases. Germline assignment: CDR1 LNHDA and CDR2 SQIVND (reference sequence). The CDR3 has 15 residues. The full variable domain, in which reference TRBV19 and TRBJ2-5 provide the parts outside the CDR3, is DGGITQSPKYLFRKEGQNVTLSCEQNLNHDAMYWYRQDPGQGLRLIYYSQIVNDFQKGDIAEGYSVSREKKESFPLTVTSAQKNPTAFYLCASSPLAGGQETQYFGPGTRLLVL.

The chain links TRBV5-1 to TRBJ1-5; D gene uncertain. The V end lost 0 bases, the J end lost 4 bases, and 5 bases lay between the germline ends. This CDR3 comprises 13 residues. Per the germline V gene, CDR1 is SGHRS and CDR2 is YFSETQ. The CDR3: CASSLAGNQPQHF. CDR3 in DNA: TGCGCCAGCAGCTTGGCCGGGAATCAGCCCCAGCATTTT. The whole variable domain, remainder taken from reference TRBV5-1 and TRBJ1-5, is KAGVTQTPRYLIKTRGQQVTLSCSPISGHRSVSWYQQTPGQGLQFLFEYFSETQRNKGNFPGRFSGRQFSNSRSEMNVSTLELGDSALYLCASSLAGNQPQHFGDGTRLSIL.

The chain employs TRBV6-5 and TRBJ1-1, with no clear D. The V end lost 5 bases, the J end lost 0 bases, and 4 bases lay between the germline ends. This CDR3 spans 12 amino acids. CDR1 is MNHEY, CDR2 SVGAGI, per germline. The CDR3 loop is CASSPMNTEAFF. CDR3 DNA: TGTGCCAGCAGTCCTATGAACACTGAAGCTTTCTTT.

DNA for the CDR3: TGTGCCAGCCGGGCAATCCTAAACACCGGGGAGCTGTTTTTT. As protein: CASRAILNTGELFF. This chain connects TRBV3-1 (or the pseudogene TRBV3-2) to TRBJ2-2; D gene ambiguous. The CDR3 has 14 residues. Trimming took off 8 bases at V and 2 bases at J, with 12 bases between the two ends. CDR1 and CDR2 (germline): LGHDT, YNNKEL (reference sequence).

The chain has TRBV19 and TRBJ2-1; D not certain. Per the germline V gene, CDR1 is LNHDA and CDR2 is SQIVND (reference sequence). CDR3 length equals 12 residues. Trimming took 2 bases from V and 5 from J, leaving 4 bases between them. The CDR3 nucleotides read TGTGCCAGTAGTATAACGCACAATGAGCAGTTCTTC. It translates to CASSITHNEQFF.

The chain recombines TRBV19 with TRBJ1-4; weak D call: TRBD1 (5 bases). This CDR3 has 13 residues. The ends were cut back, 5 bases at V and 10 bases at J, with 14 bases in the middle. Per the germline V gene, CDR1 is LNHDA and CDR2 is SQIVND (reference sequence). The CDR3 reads CASSPDRTGKLFF. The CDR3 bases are TGTGCCAGTAGTCCGGACCGCACAGGAAAACTGTTTTTT.

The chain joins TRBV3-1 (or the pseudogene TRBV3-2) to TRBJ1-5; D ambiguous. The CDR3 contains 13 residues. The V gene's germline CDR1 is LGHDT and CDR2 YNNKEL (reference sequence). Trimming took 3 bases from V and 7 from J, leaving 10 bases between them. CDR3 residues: CASSHPGSQPQHF. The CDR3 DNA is TGTGCCAGCAGCCATCCCGGGTCCCAGCCCCAGCATTTT.

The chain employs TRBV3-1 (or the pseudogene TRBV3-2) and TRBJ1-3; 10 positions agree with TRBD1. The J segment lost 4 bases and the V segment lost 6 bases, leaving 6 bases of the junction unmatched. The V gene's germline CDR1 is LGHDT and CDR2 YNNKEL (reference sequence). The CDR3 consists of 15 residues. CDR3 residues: CASRRQGAEGNTIYF. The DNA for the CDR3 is TGTGCCAGCAGACGACAGGGGGCAGAAGGAAACACCATATATTTT.

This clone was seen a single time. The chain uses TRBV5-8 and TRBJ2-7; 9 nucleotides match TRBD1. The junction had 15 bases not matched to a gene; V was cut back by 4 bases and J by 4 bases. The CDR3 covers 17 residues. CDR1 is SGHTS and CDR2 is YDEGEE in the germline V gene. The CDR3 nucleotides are TGTGCCAGCAGCGCCTTTACCGGGACAGGGTATCAATACGAGCAGTACTTC. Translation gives CASSAFTGTGYQYEQYF.

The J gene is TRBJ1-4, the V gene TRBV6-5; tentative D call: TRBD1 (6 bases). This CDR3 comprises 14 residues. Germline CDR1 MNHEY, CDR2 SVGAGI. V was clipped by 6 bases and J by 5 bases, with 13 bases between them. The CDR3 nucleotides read TGTGCCAGCAGCCCGAGACAGGCGAATGAAAAACTGTTTTTT. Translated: CASSPRQANEKLFF.

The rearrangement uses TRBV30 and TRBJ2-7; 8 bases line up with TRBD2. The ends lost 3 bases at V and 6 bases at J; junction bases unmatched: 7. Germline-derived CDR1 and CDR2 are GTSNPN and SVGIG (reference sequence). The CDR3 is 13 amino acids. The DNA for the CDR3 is TGTGCCTGGAGGGGTAGCGGGATGGGCGAGCAGTACTTC. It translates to CAWRGSGMGEQYF.

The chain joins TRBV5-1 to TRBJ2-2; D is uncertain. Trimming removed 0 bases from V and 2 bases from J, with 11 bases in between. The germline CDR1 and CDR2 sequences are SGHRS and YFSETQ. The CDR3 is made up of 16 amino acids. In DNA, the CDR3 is TGCGCCAGCAGCTTGGTCCCCCCAGATAACACCGGGGAGCTGTTTTTT. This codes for CASSLVPPDNTGELFF.

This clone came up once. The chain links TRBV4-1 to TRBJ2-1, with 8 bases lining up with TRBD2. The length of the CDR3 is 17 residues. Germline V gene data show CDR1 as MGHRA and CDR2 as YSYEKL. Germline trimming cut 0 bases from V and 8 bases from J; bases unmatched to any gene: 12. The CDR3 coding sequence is TGCGCCAGCAGCCAAGATCTCTTCAGCGGGAGTGTCTATGAGCAGTTCTTC. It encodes CASSQDLFSGSVYEQFF.

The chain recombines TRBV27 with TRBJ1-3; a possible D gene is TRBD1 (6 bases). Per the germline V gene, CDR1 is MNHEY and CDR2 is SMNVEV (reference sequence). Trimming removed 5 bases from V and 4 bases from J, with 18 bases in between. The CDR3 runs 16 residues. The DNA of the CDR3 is TGTGCCAGCAGTCCCTACCTCAGGGGAGGGGGAAACACCATATATTTT. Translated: CASSPYLRGGGNTIYF.

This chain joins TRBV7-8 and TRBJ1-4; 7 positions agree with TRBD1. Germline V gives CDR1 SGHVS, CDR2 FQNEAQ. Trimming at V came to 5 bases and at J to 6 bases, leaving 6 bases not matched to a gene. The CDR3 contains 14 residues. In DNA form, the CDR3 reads TGTGCCAGCAGCCCTAGACAGGGTGATGAAAAACTGTTTTTT. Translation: CASSPRQGDEKLFF.

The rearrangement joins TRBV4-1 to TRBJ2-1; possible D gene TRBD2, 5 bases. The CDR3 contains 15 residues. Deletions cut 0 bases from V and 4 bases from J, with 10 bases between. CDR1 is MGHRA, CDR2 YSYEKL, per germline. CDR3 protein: CASSQELSGYNEQFF. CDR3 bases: TGCGCCAGCAGCCAAGAACTAAGCGGTTACAATGAGCAGTTCTTC.

The CDR3 is CASSITSGPTDTQYF. CDR3 in DNA: TGTGCCAGTAGTATTACTAGCGGGCCCACAGATACGCAGTATTTT. V and J are TRBV19 and TRBJ2-3; 9 bases line up with TRBD2. Per germline, CDR1 LNHDA and CDR2 SQIVND (reference sequence). Germline trimming cut 3 bases from V and 2 bases from J; bases unmatched to any gene: 3. The CDR3 runs to 15 residues.